This T cell receptor beta chain was observed in a study of shared clonotypes between healthy human individuals. The table came from immunoSEQ multiplex PCR; TCRdb's copy has only in-frame clones and leaves some out. Of a few hundred thousand clones in the sample, about 97% are singletons; the top ten hold roughly 0.055%. For this clone: Its antigen remains unidentified.

The germline V gene encodes CDR1 SGDLS and CDR2 YYNGEE. The germline V and J ends were trimmed by 1 base and 0 bases, with 14 bases remaining between them. This CDR3 region has 17 residues. Study-wide results and limits: Some naive CD4 clonotypes, 4.5% to 5.5%, turned up in common across four donors. Relative to memory subsets, naive subsets generally showed larger estimated richness.

Sequenced: naive CD4+ T cells sorted from blood. Subset specified: CD45RA+ positively selected. The source of this sequence is a woman in her 30s in good health. The chain links TRBV9 to TRBJ2-1, with D perhaps TRBD1 or TRBD2 (5 bases each). CDR3 in amino acids: CASSVTTGRVSYNEQFF. In DNA, the CDR3 is TGTGCCAGCAGCGTAACAACGGGGCGGGTCTCCTACAATGAGCAGTTCTTC. Combining the CDR3 with reference TRBV9 and TRBJ2-1 gives the whole variable domain DSGVTQTPKHLITATGQRVTLRCSPRSGDLSVYWYQQSLDQGLQFLIQYYNGEERAKGNILERFSAQQFPDLHSELNLSSLELGDSALYFCASSVTTGRVSYNEQFFGPGTRLTVL.